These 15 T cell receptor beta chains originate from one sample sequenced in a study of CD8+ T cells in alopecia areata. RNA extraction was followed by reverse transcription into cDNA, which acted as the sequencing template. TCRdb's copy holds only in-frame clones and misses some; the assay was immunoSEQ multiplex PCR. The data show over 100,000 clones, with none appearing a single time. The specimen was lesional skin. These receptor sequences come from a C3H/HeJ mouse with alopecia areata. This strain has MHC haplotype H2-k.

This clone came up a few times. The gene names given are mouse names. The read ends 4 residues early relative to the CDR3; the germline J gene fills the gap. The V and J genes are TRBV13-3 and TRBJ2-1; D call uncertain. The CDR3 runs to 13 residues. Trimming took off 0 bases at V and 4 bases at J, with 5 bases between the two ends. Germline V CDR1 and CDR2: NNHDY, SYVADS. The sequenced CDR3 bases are TGTGCCAGCAGTGATGCGAGGTATGCT. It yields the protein CASSDARYA. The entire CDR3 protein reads CASSDARYAEQFF.

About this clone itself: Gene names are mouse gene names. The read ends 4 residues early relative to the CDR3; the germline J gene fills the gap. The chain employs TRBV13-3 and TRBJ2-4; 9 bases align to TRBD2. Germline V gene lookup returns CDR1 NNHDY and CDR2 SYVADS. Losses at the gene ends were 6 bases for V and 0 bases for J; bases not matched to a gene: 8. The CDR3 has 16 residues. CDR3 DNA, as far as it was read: TGTGCCAGCACCCCCGACTGGGGGACTAGTCAAAAC. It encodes CASTPDWGTSQN. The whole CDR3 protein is CASTPDWGTSQNTLYF.

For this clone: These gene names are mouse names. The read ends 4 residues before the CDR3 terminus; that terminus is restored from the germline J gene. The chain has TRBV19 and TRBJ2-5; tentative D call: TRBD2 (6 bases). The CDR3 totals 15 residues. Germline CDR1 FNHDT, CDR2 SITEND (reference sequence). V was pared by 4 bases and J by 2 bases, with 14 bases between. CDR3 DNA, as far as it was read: TGTGCCAGCAGTCTCCTCTCGGGGGGCCAAGAC. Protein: CASSLLSGGQD. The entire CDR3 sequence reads CASSLLSGGQDTQYF.

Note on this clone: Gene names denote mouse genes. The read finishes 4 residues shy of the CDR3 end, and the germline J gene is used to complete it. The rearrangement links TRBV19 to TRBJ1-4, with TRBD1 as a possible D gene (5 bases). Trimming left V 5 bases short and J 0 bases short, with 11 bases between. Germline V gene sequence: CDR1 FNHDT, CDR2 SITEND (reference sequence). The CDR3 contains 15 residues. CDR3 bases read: TGTGCCAGCAGCCCGACAGATATTTCCAACGAA. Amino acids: CASSPTDISNE. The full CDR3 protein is CASSPTDISNERLFF.

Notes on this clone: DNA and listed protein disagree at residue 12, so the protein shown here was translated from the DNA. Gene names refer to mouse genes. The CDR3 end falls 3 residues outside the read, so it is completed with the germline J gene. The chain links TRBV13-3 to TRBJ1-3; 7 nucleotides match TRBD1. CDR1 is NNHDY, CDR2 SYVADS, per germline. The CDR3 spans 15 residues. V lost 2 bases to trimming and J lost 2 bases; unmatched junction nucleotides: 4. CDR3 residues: CASSEEGAPGNTLYF. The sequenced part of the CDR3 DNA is TGTGCCAGCAGTGAAGAGGGGGCGCCTGGAAATACG.

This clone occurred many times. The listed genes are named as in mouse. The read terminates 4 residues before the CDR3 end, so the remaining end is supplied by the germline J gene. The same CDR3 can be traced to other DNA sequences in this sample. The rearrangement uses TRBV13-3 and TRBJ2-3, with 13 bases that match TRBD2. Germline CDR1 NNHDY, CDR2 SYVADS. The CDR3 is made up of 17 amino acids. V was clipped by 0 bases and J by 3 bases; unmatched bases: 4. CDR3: CASSDGTGGARAETLYF. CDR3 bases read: TGTGCCAGCAGTGATGGGACTGGGGGGGCGCGGGCAGAA.

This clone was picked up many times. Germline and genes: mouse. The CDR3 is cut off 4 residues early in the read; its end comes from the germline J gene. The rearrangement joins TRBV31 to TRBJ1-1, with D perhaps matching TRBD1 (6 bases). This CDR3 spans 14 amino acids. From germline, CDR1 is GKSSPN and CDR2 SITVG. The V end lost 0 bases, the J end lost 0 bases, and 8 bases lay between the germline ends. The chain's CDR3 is CAWSLGTTNTEVFF. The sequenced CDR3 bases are TGTGCCTGGAGTCTAGGGACAACAAACACA.

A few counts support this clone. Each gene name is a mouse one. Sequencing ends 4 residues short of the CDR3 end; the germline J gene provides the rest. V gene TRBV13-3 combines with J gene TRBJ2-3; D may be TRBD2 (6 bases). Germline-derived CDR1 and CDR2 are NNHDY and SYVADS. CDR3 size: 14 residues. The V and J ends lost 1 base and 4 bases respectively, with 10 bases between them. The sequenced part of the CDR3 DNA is TGTGCCAGCAGTGATCCGGGGGGTACAGAA. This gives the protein CASSDPGGTE. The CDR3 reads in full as CASSDPGGTETLYF.

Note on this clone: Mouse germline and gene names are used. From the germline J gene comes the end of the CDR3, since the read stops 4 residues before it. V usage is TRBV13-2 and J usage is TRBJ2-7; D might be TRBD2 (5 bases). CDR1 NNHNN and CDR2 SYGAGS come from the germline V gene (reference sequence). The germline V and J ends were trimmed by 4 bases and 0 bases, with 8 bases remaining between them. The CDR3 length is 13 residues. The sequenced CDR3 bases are TGTGCCAGCGGTTGGGGTCGCTCCTAT. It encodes CASGWGRSY. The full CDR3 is CASGWGRSYEQYF.

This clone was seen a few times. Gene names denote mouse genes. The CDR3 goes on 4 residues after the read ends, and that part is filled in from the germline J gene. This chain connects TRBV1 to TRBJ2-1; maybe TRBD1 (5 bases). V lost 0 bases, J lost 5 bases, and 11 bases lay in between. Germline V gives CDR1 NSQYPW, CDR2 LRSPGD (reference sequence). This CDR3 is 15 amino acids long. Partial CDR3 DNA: TGCACCTGCAGTGCAGATACCCAGGGTGATGCT. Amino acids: CTCSADTQGDA. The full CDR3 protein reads CTCSADTQGDAEQFF.

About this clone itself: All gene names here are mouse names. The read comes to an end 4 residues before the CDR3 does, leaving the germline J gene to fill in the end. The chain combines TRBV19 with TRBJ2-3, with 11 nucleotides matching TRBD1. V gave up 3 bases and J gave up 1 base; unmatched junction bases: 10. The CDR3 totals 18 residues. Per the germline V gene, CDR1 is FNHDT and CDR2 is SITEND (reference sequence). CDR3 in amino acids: CASSTRDRGFGGAETLYF. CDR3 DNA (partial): TGTGCCAGCAGTACCAGGGACAGGGGGTTCGGAGGTGCAGAA.

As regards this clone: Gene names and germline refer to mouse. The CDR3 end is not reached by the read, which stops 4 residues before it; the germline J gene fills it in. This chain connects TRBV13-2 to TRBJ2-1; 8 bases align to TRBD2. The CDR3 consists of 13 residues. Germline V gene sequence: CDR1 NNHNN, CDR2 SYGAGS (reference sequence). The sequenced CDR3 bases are TGTGCCAGCGGTGATAGGGACTGGGCT. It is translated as CASGDRDWA. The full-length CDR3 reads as CASGDRDWAEQFF.

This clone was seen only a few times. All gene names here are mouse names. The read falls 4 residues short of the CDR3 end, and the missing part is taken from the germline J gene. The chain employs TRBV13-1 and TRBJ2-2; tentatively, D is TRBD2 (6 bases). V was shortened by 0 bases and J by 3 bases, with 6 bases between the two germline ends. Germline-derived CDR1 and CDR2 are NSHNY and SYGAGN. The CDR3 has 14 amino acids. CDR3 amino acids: CASSDAGDTGQLYF. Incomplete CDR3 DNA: TGTGCCAGCAGTGATGCTGGGGACACCGGG.

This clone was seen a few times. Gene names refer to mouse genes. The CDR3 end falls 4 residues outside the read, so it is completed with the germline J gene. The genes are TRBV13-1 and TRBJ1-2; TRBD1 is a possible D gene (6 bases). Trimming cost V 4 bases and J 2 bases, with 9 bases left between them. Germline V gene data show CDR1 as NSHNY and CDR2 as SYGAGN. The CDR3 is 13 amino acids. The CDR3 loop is CASSPGHNSDYTF. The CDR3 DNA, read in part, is TGTGCCAGCAGTCCGGGACATAACTCC.

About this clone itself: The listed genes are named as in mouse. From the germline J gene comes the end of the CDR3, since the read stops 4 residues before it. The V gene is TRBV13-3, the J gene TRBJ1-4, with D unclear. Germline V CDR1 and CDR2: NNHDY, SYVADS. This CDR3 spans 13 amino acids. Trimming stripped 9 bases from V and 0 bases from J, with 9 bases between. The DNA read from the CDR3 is TGTGCCAATCCCCCCATTTCCAACGAA. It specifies CANPPISNE. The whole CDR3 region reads CANPPISNERLFF.